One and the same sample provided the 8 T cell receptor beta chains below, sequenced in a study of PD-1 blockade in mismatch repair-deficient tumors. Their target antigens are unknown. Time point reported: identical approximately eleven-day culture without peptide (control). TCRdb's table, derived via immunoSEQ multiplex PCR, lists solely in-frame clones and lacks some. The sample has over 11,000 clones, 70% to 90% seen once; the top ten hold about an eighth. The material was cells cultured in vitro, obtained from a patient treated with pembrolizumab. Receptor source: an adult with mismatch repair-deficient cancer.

CDR3 loop: CASSLHGLESYEQYF. CDR3 coding DNA: TGCGCCAGCAGCTTGCACGGATTAGAATCCTACGAGCAGTACTTC. The chain recombines TRBV5-1 with TRBJ2-7; D gene ambiguous. This CDR3 has 15 residues. The V gene's germline CDR1 is SGHRS and CDR2 YFSETQ. V lost 1 base and J 1 base, leaving 12 bases between the germline ends.

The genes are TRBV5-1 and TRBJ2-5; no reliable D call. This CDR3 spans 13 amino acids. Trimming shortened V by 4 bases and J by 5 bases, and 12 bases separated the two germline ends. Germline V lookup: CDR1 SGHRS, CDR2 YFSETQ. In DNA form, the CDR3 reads TGCGCCAGCAGCCCGATTGGGATCGAGACCCAGTACTTC. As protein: CASSPIGIETQYF.

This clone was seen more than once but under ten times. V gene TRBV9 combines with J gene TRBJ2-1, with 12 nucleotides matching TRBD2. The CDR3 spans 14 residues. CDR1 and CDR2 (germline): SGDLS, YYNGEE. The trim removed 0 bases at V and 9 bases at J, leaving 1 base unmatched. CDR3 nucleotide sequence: TGTGCCAGCAGCGTAGGACTAGCGGGAGTTGAGCAGTTCTTC. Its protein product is CASSVGLAGVEQFF.

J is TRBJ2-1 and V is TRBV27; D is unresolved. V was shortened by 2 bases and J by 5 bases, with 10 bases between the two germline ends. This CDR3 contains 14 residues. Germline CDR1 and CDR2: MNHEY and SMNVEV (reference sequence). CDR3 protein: CASSLRPFNNEQFF. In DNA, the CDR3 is TGTGCCAGCAGTTTACGGCCTTTTAACAATGAGCAGTTCTTC.

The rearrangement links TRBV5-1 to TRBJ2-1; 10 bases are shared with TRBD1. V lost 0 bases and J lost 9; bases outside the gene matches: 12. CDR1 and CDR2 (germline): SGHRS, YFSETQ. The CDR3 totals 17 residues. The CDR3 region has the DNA TGCGCCAGCAGCTTGGAGTACACCGGGACAGGGGAGAGTGAGCAGTTCTTC. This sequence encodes CASSLEYTGTGESEQFF.

Here the CDR3 DNA reads TGTGCCAGCACCGATACCGGGACCCCTTACGAGCAGTACTTC. This encodes CASTDTGTPYEQYF. V gene TRBV28 combines with J gene TRBJ2-7; TRBD1 or TRBD2 may be the D gene (5 bases each). Between the trimmed V and J ends, which lost 7 bases and 4 bases, there was a span of 17 bases. Germline values: CDR1 MDHEN, CDR2 SYDVKM. This CDR3 spans 14 amino acids.

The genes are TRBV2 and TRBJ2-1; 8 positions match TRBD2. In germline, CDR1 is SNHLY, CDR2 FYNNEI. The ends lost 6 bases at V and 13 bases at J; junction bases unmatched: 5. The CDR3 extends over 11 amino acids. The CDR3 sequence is CASSALAEQFF. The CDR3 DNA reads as TGTGCCAGCAGCGCACTAGCGGAACAGTTCTTC.

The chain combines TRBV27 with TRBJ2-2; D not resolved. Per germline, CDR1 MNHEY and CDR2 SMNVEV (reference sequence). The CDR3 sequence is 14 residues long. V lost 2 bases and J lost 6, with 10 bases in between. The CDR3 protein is CASSLNFGPGELFF. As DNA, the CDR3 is TGTGCCAGCAGTTTAAATTTTGGCCCCGGGGAGCTGTTTTTT.